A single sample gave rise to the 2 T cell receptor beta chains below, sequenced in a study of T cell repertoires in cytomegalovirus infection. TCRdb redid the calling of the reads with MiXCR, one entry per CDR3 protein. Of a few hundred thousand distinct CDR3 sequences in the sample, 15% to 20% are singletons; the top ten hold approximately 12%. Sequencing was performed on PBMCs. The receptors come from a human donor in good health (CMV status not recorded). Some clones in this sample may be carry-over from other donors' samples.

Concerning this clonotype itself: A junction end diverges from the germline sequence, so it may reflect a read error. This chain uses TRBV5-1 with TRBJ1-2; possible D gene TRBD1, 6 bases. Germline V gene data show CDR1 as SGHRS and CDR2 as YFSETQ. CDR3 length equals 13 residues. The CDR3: CASNSGASYGYTF. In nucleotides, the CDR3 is TGCGCCAGCAACTCAGGGGCGTCTTATGGTTACACCTTC.

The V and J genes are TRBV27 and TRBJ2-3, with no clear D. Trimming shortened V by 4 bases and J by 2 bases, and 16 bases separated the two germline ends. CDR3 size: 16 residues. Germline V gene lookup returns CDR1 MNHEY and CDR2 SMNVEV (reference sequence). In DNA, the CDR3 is TGTGCCAGCAGTTGGGCGTATGGAGCCGCCACAGATACGCAGTATTTT. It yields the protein CASSWAYGAATDTQYF.